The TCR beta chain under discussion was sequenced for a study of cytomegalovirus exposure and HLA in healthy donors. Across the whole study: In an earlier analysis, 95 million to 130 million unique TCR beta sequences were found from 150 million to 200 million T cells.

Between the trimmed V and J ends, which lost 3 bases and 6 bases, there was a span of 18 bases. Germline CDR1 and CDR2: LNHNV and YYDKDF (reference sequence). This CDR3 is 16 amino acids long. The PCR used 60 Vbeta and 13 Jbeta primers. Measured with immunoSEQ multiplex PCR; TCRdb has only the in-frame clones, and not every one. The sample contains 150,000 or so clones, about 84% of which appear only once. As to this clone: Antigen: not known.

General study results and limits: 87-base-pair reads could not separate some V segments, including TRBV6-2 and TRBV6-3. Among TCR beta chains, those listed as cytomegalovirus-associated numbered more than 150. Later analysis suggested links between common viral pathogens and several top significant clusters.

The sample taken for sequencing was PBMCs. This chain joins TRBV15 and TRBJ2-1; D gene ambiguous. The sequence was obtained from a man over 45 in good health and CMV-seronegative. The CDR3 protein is CATSSGSTGLRNEQFF. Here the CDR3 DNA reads TGTGCCACCAGCAGCGGATCGACGGGTTTACGCAATGAGCAGTTCTTC.